This entry lists 15 T cell receptor beta chains sequenced from one sample in a study of identical twins' blood T cells. TCRdb analysed the 5' RACE reads with MiXCR anew, one entry per CDR3 protein. The sample comprises a few hundred thousand distinct CDR3 sequences, about 28% of which are singletons, and around 5.6% rests with the top ten. Sequenced sample: PBMCs. The receptors were sampled from a woman between 18 and 55 years old in good health.

This clonotype has ten or more counts. The DNA of the CDR3 is TGCAGCGTTTCCCCCACGGAGACTAGCACAGATACGCAGTATTTT. This sequence encodes CSVSPTETSTDTQYF. This chain uses TRBV29-1 with TRBJ2-3; no reliable D call. Germline-derived CDR1 and CDR2 are SQVTM and ANQGSEA. This CDR3 contains 15 residues. V was pared by 5 bases and J by 0 bases, with 15 bases between.

This clonotype was found many times. The V and J genes are TRBV10-3 and TRBJ2-1; TRBD2 matches at 10 bases. Germline CDR1 and CDR2: ENHRY and SYGVKD. The length of the CDR3 is 16 residues. After removal of 3 bases from V and 7 bases from J, the junction contained 9 bases not matched to a gene. The DNA for the CDR3 is TGTGCCATCAGTGAATCCCCTAGCGGGAGCAAAAATGAGCAGTTCTTC. Encoded protein: CAISESPSGSKNEQFF.

A note on this clonotype: The junction departs from germline at one end; a sequencing error may be responsible. The V call is TRBV2, the J call TRBJ2-7, with TRBD2 matching over 8 bases. Germline CDR1 is SNHLY and CDR2 is FYNNEI. The CDR3 consists of 16 residues. In DNA form, the CDR3 reads TGTGCCAGCAGTGAAGCGCTTGTAGCGGGACTCTACGAGCAGTGCTTC. This codes for CASSEALVAGLYEQCF.

The chain carries TRBV7-9 and TRBJ1-1, with TRBD1 matching 9 bases. CDR1 SEHNR and CDR2 FQNEAQ come from the germline V gene (reference sequence). The CDR3 extends over 14 amino acids. Trimming cost V 5 bases and J 10 bases; bases outside gene matches: 11. As DNA, the CDR3 is TGTGCCAGCAGCGGCCGGGACAGGGATGGTGGAGCTTTCTTT. This codes for CASSGRDRDGGAFF.

There are many counts of this clonotype. The chain uses TRBV12-3 or TRBV12-4 and TRBJ1-2; unclear D gene. The V and J ends lost 1 base and 4 bases respectively, with 10 bases between them. The CDR3 contains 14 residues. Here the CDR3 reads CASSLEPRTYGYTF. CDR3 nucleotides: TGTGCCAGCAGTTTAGAACCCCGAACCTATGGCTACACCTTC.

This clonotype was detected a few times. The chain couples TRBV10-3 to TRBJ1-4; D remains ambiguous. The germline V gene has CDR1 ENHRY and CDR2 SYGVKD. V was pared by 3 bases and J by 8 bases, with 10 bases between. This CDR3 is 13 amino acids long. The CDR3 nucleotides read TGTGCCATCAGTGAAAACGCGGAGGAAAAACTGTTTTTT. This translates into CAISENAEEKLFF.

The gene calls are TRBV4-1 and TRBJ2-3; D remains unclear. Trimming removed 4 bases at V and 2 bases at J, with 10 bases between. Germline lookup yields CDR1 MGHRA and CDR2 YSYEKL. The CDR3 sequence is 14 residues long. This CDR3 reads CASSPQVYTDTQYF. The DNA of the CDR3 is TGCGCCAGCAGCCCGCAGGTTTACACAGATACGCAGTATTTT.

The chain couples TRBV20-1 to TRBJ2-3, with TRBD2 identical over 8 bases. This CDR3 region has 16 residues. Trimming at V came to 1 base and at J to 2 bases, leaving 8 bases not matched to a gene. The germline gives CDR1 DFQATT, CDR2 SNEGSKA (reference sequence). Here the CDR3 DNA reads TGCAGTGCTAGAGCCGTAACTAGCGGCATCACAGATACGCAGTATTTT. Residues: CSARAVTSGITDTQYF.

About this clonotype: A single base separates this from a much larger clone, so it may be a read error. The chain links TRBV20-1 to TRBJ1-5; 7 bases are a match to TRBD1. Germline loops: CDR1 DFQATT, CDR2 SNEGSKA (reference sequence). The length of the CDR3 is 15 residues. The CDR3 DNA follows: TGCAGTGCTAAAGGACAGGCTTTAGGCAATCGGCCCCAGCATTTT. Amino acid sequence: CSAKGQALGNRPQHF.

The J gene is TRBJ2-1, the V gene TRBV20-1; 8 bases fit TRBD2. J gave up 5 bases and V 5 bases, and 2 bases lay outside the gene matches. CDR3 size: 12 residues. CDR1 DFQATT and CDR2 SNEGSKA come from the germline V gene (reference sequence). The CDR3 spells CSAWRGDNEQFF. The CDR3 DNA follows: TGCAGTGCTTGGCGGGGGGACAATGAGCAGTTCTTC.

Notes on this clonotype: At one boundary the junction diverges from the germline segment, which might be a read error. V and J are TRBV7-2 and TRBJ1-2, with 9 bases lining up with TRBD1. The CDR3 extends over 14 amino acids. In germline, CDR1 is SGHTA, CDR2 FQGNSA. CDR3 loop: CSSSALDRGYGYTF. The CDR3 DNA reads TGTTCCAGCAGCGCTCTGGACAGGGGCTATGGCTACACCTTC.

The chain uses TRBV19 and TRBJ1-1, with D unclear. CDR3 length: 11 residues. Germline loops: CDR1 LNHDA, CDR2 SQIVND (reference sequence). Trimming stripped 5 bases from V and 8 bases from J, with 9 bases between. The CDR3 region is CASSARAEAFF. CDR3 nucleotide sequence: TGTGCCAGTAGTGCCCGGGCCGAAGCTTTCTTT.

The chain is built from TRBV11-2 and TRBJ1-2, with D possibly matching TRBD1 (5 bases). V gave up 4 bases and J gave up 8 bases, with 11 bases separating them. Per germline, CDR1 SGHAT and CDR2 FQNNGV. The CDR3 runs 12 residues. CDR3 nucleotide sequence: TGTGCCAGCAGCTCTCCCCCAGGGGGCTACACCTTC. Encoded protein: CASSSPPGGYTF.

The chain carries TRBV10-3 and TRBJ1-1; 9 bases align to TRBD1. J gave up 6 bases and V 0 bases, and 8 bases lay outside the gene matches. CDR1 is ENHRY, CDR2 SYGVKD, per germline. CDR3 length: 16 amino acids. CDR3 in DNA: TGTGCCATCAGTGAGTCCCCGGGACAGGGCTTCCCTGAAGCTTTCTTT. Translating gives CAISESPGQGFPEAFF.

The V call is TRBV20-1, the J call TRBJ1-5; the D gene is possibly TRBD1 (5 bases). The germline V and J ends were trimmed by 2 bases and 5 bases, with 10 bases remaining between them. The germline CDR1 and CDR2 sequences are DFQATT and SNEGSKA (reference sequence). This CDR3 region has 13 residues. CDR3 in amino acids: CSARTGADQPQHF. CDR3 bases: TGCAGTGCTAGAACAGGTGCGGATCAGCCCCAGCATTTT.